This paragraph covers one TCR beta chain sequence. Its cognate antigen is unknown. The entry originates in a study of blood T cells in healthy people across ages. Study-wide background: T cells yielded about one barcoded beta molecule per two cells through template switching.

General study findings and limits: Fewer expanded clones and more diversity marked long-lived versus aged donors. No one knew whether donors had CMV, which possibly confounded expanded clonotype changes.

Looked up from germline, CDR1 is SNHLY and CDR2 is FYNNEI. This CDR3 spans 16 amino acids. Deletions cut 4 bases from V and 8 bases from J, with 21 bases between. Next came a second PCR, run for about 7 to 12 cycles, which used a sample-barcoded 5' primer along with a J-beta primer mix. MiXCR was run by TCRdb on the 5' RACE reads, yielding one entry per CDR3 protein. Of about a million distinct CDR3 sequences in the sample, about 51% were seen once. The sample taken for sequencing was blood. V is TRBV2 and J is TRBJ2-1; D is unresolved. This sequence originates from a woman aged 55-70 years in good health. The CDR3 reads CASSGFRPIGVHEQFF. The CDR3 nucleotides read TGTGCCAGCAGTGGTTTCCGTCCAATCGGCGTGCATGAGCAGTTCTTC.